A selection of T cell receptor beta chains follows, all from one sample in a study of shared clonotypes between healthy human individuals. Using immunoSEQ multiplex PCR, the repertoire was profiled, and TCRdb retains in-frame clones only, with some absent. The sample includes roughly 770,000 clones, just over 95% of them seen just once. The sequenced sample was naive CD8+ T cells sorted from blood. Receptors originate from a man aged 25-40 years in good health. Each CDR3 is given with its conserved first and last residue. The D gene is left open where the match is weak. Rows give clone size only sometimes, using once, few, many, or a class for an expanded clone.

abundance: .; v_gene: TRBV12-5; d_gene: .; j_gene: TRBJ2-5; CDR3nt: TGTGCTAGTGGTTCCCGACGGTTTGGAGAGACCCAGTACTTC; CDR3aa: CASGSRRFGETQYF
abundance: .; v_gene: TRBV4-3; d_gene: .; j_gene: TRBJ2-1; CDR3nt: TGCGCCAGCAGCCAAGAATCTGGCAGGAGCTCCTACAATGAGCAGTTCTTC; CDR3aa: CASSQESGRSSYNEQFF
abundance: .; v_gene: TRBV2; d_gene: TRBD2; j_gene: TRBJ2-1; CDR3nt: TGTGCCAGCAGTGAACCCTTAATAGCGGGAGGGGTAGACTACAATGAGCAGTTCTTC; CDR3aa: CASSEPLIAGGVDYNEQFF
abundance: .; v_gene: TRBV20-1; d_gene: .; j_gene: TRBJ2-5; CDR3nt: TGCAGTGTGTGGGTGGGGACCCAGTACTTC; CDR3aa: CSVWVGTQYF
abundance: .; v_gene: TRBV7-9; d_gene: TRBD1; j_gene: TRBJ2-7; CDR3nt: TGTGCCAGCAGCAACGGGGACAGCTCCTACGAGCAGTACTTC; CDR3aa: CASSNGDSSYEQYF
abundance: .; v_gene: TRBV15; d_gene: .; j_gene: TRBJ1-1; CDR3nt: TGTGCCACCATCCCGGGAGGGGGTGGTTTCACTGAAGCTTTCTTT; CDR3aa: CATIPGGGGFTEAFF
abundance: .; v_gene: TRBV7-7; d_gene: .; j_gene: TRBJ2-7; CDR3nt: TGTGCCAGCAGCTTGGAAAGGTCCTACGAGCAGTACTTC; CDR3aa: CASSLERSYEQYF
abundance: once; v_gene: TRBV7-9; d_gene: TRBD2; j_gene: TRBJ2-7; CDR3nt: TGTGCCAGCAGCCACGGACTAGCGGGAGATTACGAGCAGTACTTC; CDR3aa: CASSHGLAGDYEQYF
abundance: once; v_gene: TRBV7-8; d_gene: .; j_gene: TRBJ1-3; CDR3nt: TGTGCCAGCAGCCCCAACGCGGGTACCGGGGGAGGAAACACCATATATTTT; CDR3aa: CASSPNAGTGGGNTIYF
abundance: .; v_gene: TRBV7-9; d_gene: .; j_gene: TRBJ1-4; CDR3nt: TGTGCCAGCAGCCCGTATGAAAAACTGTTTTTT; CDR3aa: CASSPYEKLFF
abundance: .; v_gene: TRBV5-4; d_gene: TRBD2; j_gene: TRBJ2-3; CDR3nt: TGTGCCAGCAGCTGGGGGGGGAGCACAGATACGCAGTATTTT; CDR3aa: CASSWGGSTDTQYF
abundance: .; v_gene: TRBV20-1; d_gene: .; j_gene: TRBJ2-5; CDR3nt: TGCAGTGCTAGTGAAGAGACCCAGTACTTC; CDR3aa: CSASEETQYF
abundance: .; v_gene: TRBV11-2; d_gene: .; j_gene: TRBJ2-3; CDR3nt: TGTGCCAGCTGGAGCAGCACAGATACGCAGTATTTT; CDR3aa: CASWSSTDTQYF
abundance: .; v_gene: TRBV5-5; d_gene: .; j_gene: TRBJ2-5; CDR3nt: TGTGCCAGCAGCTTAGGTTTGGCACCCCAAGAGACCCAGTACTTC; CDR3aa: CASSLGLAPQETQYF
abundance: .; v_gene: TRBV4-1; d_gene: .; j_gene: TRBJ1-2; CDR3nt: TGCGCCAGCAGCCAAGGTCCCAGGGATGACTATGGCTACACCTTC; CDR3aa: CASSQGPRDDYGYTF
abundance: .; v_gene: TRBV7-2; d_gene: .; j_gene: TRBJ2-2; CDR3nt: TGTGCCAGCAGCCCATACACCGGGGAGCTGTTTTTT; CDR3aa: CASSPYTGELFF
abundance: .; v_gene: TRBV7-3; d_gene: .; j_gene: TRBJ2-1; CDR3nt: TGTGCCAGCAGCTTAGCAGGGGTCCCCTACAATGAGCAGTTCTTC; CDR3aa: CASSLAGVPYNEQFF
abundance: .; v_gene: TRBV6-5; d_gene: .; j_gene: TRBJ1-1; CDR3nt: TGTGCCAGCAGTTACTCGGGGGTAGGGGACACTGAAGCTTTCTTT; CDR3aa: CASSYSGVGDTEAFF
abundance: once; v_gene: TRBV7-9; d_gene: .; j_gene: TRBJ1-1; CDR3nt: TGTGCCAGCAGCTTGGTCAGGGCGAACACTGAAGCTTTCTTT; CDR3aa: CASSLVRANTEAFF
abundance: .; v_gene: TRBV4-1; d_gene: .; j_gene: TRBJ1-2; CDR3nt: TGCGCCAGCAGCCAGAGGGCCATAGCTAACTATGGCTACACCTTC; CDR3aa: CASSQRAIANYGYTF
abundance: .; v_gene: TRBV4-1; d_gene: TRBD2; j_gene: TRBJ2-7; CDR3nt: TGCGCCAGCAGCCAAGGCCCGGGCGGGAGTCACGAGCAGTACTTC; CDR3aa: CASSQGPGGSHEQYF
abundance: .; v_gene: TRBV9; d_gene: TRBD1; j_gene: TRBJ2-1; CDR3nt: TGTGCCAGCAGCGCGATACAGGGGTCCAATGAGCAGTTCTTC; CDR3aa: CASSAIQGSNEQFF
abundance: .; v_gene: TRBV15; d_gene: TRBD2; j_gene: TRBJ2-1; CDR3nt: TGTGCCACCAGCAGTATAGCGGGAGGGCCTAATGAGCAGTTCTTC; CDR3aa: CATSSIAGGPNEQFF
abundance: .; v_gene: TRBV7-3; d_gene: .; j_gene: TRBJ2-1; CDR3nt: TGTGCCAGCAGCCCTGGGCCGGGACCCTACAATGAGCAGTTCTTC; CDR3aa: CASSPGPGPYNEQFF
abundance: .; v_gene: TRBV7-9; d_gene: .; j_gene: TRBJ2-1; CDR3nt: TGTGCCAGCAGTGGGGTTGCAAATGAGCAGTTCTTC; CDR3aa: CASSGVANEQFF
abundance: once; v_gene: TRBV27; d_gene: TRBD1; j_gene: TRBJ2-2; CDR3nt: TGTGCCAGCAGTCCTCCTCCCGGGACAGGGGGTCGGACCGGGGAGCTGTTTTTT; CDR3aa: CASSPPPGTGGRTGELFF
abundance: .; v_gene: TRBV7-6; d_gene: TRBD2; j_gene: TRBJ2-7; CDR3nt: TGTGCCAGCAGCTCCGGACTAGCGGACCCCTACGAGCAGTACTTC; CDR3aa: CASSSGLADPYEQYF
abundance: .; v_gene: TRBV29-1; d_gene: TRBD2; j_gene: TRBJ2-7; CDR3nt: TGCAGCGTTGTAGCTGGGGGGGCCTACGAGCAGTACTTC; CDR3aa: CSVVAGGAYEQYF
abundance: .; v_gene: TRBV9; d_gene: .; j_gene: TRBJ2-1; CDR3nt: TGTGCCAGCGCCTCTGGGGGGGACAGCTACAATGAGCAGTTCTTC; CDR3aa: CASASGGDSYNEQFF
abundance: .; v_gene: TRBV30; d_gene: .; j_gene: TRBJ2-2; CDR3nt: TGTGCCTGGAGTGGACTGGCTAGCGACGGGGAGCTGTTTTTT; CDR3aa: CAWSGLASDGELFF
abundance: .; v_gene: TRBV27; d_gene: .; j_gene: TRBJ2-7; CDR3nt: TGTGCCAGCAGTTTATCAGAGTCCTACGAGCAGTACTTC; CDR3aa: CASSLSESYEQYF
abundance: .; v_gene: TRBV25-1; d_gene: .; j_gene: TRBJ2-3; CDR3nt: TGTGCCAGCAACCAGGGGGGGGATACGCAGTATTTT; CDR3aa: CASNQGGDTQYF
abundance: .; v_gene: TRBV7-3; d_gene: TRBD1; j_gene: TRBJ1-2; CDR3nt: TGTGCCAGCAGCCAGGGGGCGGGCTATGGCTACACCTTC; CDR3aa: CASSQGAGYGYTF
abundance: .; v_gene: TRBV19; d_gene: TRBD1; j_gene: TRBJ2-1; CDR3nt: TGTGCCAGTAGTCCGACAGGGTTCAATGAGCAGTTCTTC; CDR3aa: CASSPTGFNEQFF
abundance: .; v_gene: TRBV11-2; d_gene: TRBD1; j_gene: TRBJ2-1; CDR3nt: TGTGCCAGCAGCTTAACAGCAGGGGGTAATGAGCAGTTCTTC; CDR3aa: CASSLTAGGNEQFF
abundance: .; v_gene: TRBV15; d_gene: .; j_gene: TRBJ2-7; CDR3nt: TGTGCCACCAGCAGAGATCCCCCCCGGAGCAGGGGCTACGAGCAGTACTTC; CDR3aa: CATSRDPPRSRGYEQYF
abundance: .; v_gene: TRBV28; d_gene: TRBD2; j_gene: TRBJ2-7; CDR3nt: TGTGCCAGCAGTTACGTAGCGGGAGGGCCTTCCTACGAGCAGTACTTC; CDR3aa: CASSYVAGGPSYEQYF
abundance: .; v_gene: TRBV4-3; d_gene: .; j_gene: TRBJ2-4; CDR3nt: TGCGCCAGCAGCCTTGATCGGACGACCAAAAACATTCAGTACTTC; CDR3aa: CASSLDRTTKNIQYF
abundance: .; v_gene: TRBV4-1; d_gene: TRBD2; j_gene: TRBJ2-1; CDR3nt: TGCGCCAGCAGCCCGACTAGCGGGAATAAGAATGAGCAGTTCTTC; CDR3aa: CASSPTSGNKNEQFF
abundance: .; v_gene: TRBV19; d_gene: .; j_gene: TRBJ2-7; CDR3nt: TGTGCCAGTAGTATAGTCGGCGGGGAATCAGGCTACGAGCAGTACTTC; CDR3aa: CASSIVGGESGYEQYF
abundance: .; v_gene: TRBV7-7; d_gene: TRBD1; j_gene: TRBJ2-1; CDR3nt: TGTGCCAGCAGCTCCCGGGACAGACCCAATGAGCAGTTCTTC; CDR3aa: CASSSRDRPNEQFF
abundance: .; v_gene: TRBV14; d_gene: .; j_gene: TRBJ2-2; CDR3nt: TGTGCCAGCAGCCCAGGACGTATTACCGGGGAGCTGTTTTTT; CDR3aa: CASSPGRITGELFF